Reported below is one TCR beta chain. Individuals aged roughly 18 to 90 years were recruited from about two dozen US areas. Each participant's cohort was designated according to participant-reported clinical history. Generated by immunoSEQ multiplex PCR, the TCRdb table keeps only in-frame clones and is missing some. This table holds 250,000 to 350,000 clones, 70% to 90% found once. The CDR3 is 12 amino acids. V lost 6 bases, J lost 2 bases, and 6 bases lay in between. Germline loops: CDR1 MDHEN, CDR2 SYDVKM. This specimen belongs to a study of blood T cell repertoires in COVID-19. Study-level background: PBMCs, B-cell-depleted T cells, or T cells were the source of the cDNA or gDNA that made up the material.

The TCR originated in a woman younger than 45 who had recovered from COVID-19. The genes are TRBV28 and TRBJ2-3; D gene uncertain. The sequenced sample consisted of PBMCs or T cells enriched from blood (not recorded which). The CDR3 loop reads CASSPNTDTQYF. The CDR3 bases are TGTGCCAGCAGCCCCAACACAGATACGCAGTATTTT.